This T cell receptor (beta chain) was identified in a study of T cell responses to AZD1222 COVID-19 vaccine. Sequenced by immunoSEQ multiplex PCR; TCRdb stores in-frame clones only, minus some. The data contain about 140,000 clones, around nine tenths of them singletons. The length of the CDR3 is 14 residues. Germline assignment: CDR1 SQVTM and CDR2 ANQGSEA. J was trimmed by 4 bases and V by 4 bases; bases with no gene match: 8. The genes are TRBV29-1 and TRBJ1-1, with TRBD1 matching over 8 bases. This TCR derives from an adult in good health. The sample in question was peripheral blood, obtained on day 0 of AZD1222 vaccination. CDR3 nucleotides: TGCAGCGTTGCCAGGACAGGGAGGGGCACTGAAGCTTTCTTT. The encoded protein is CSVARTGRGTEAFF.